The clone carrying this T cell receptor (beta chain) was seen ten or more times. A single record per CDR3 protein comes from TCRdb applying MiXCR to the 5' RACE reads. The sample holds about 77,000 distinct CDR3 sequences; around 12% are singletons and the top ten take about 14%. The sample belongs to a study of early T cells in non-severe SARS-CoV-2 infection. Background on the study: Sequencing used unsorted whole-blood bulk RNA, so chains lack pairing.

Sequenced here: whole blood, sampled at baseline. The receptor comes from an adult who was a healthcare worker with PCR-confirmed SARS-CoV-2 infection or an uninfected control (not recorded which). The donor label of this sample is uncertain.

CDR3 region: CASSMFSGRSFYEQYF. In nucleotides, the CDR3 is TGTGCCAGTAGTATGTTTAGCGGGAGGTCGTTCTACGAGCAGTACTTC. This chain links TRBV19 with TRBJ2-7, with 10 positions matching TRBD2. This CDR3 is 16 amino acids long. V lost 3 bases, J lost 3 bases, and 8 bases stayed unmatched. CDR1 LNHDA and CDR2 SQIVND come from the germline V gene (reference sequence).